The clone carrying this T cell receptor beta chain was detected only once. Its antigen is as yet unknown. The identical CDR3 is also encoded by other nucleotide sequences in the sample. The data were taken from a study of shared clonotypes between healthy human individuals. Assay used: immunoSEQ multiplex PCR; TCRdb lists only in-frame clones, some missing. The data show about 2.3 million clones, 93% seen once. Findings of the study overall: Naive subsets usually exceeded memory subsets in estimated richness.

Germline CDR1 SGHTA, CDR2 FQGNSA. Trimming cost V 3 bases and J 3 bases, with 5 bases left between them. This CDR3 has 12 residues. Sample: naive CD4+ T cells from PBMCs. Documented subset: CD45RA+ positively selected. V usage is TRBV7-2 and J usage is TRBJ2-5; D gene ambiguous. This TCR was recovered from a man aged 18-30 years in good health. Some clones in this sample may be carry-over from other donors' samples. Here the CDR3 reads CASSFGEETQYF. In DNA form, the CDR3 reads TGTGCCAGCAGCTTTGGCGAAGAGACCCAGTACTTC.